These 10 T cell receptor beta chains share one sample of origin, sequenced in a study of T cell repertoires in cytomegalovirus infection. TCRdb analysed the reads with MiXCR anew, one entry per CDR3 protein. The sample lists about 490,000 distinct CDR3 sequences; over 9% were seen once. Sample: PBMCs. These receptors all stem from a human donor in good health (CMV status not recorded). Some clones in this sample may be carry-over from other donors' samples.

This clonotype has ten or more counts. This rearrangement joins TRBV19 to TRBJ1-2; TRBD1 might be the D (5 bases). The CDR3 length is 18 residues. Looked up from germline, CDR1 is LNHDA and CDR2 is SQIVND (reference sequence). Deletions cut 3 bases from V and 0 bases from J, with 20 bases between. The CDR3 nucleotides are TGTGCCAGTAGTATCCTTCCGGGGACGGTGCAATCTAACTATGGCTACACCTTC. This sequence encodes CASSILPGTVQSNYGYTF.

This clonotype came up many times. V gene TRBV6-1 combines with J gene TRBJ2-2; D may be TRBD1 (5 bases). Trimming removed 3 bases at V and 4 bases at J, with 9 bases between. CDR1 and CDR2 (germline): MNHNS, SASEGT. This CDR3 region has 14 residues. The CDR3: CASSEVDSTGELFF. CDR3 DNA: TGTGCCAGCAGTGAGGTCGACAGCACCGGGGAGCTGTTTTTT.

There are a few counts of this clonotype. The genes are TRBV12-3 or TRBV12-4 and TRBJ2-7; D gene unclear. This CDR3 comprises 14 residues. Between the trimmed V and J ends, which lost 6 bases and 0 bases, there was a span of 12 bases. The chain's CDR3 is CASSPTRPSYEQYF. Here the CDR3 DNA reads TGTGCCAGCAGCCCGACACGACCCTCCTACGAGCAGTACTTC.

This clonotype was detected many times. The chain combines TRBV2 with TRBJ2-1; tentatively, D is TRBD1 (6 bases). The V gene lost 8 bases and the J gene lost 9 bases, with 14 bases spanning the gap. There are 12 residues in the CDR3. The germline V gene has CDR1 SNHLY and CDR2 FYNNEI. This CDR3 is CASGSGAPEQFF. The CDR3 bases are TGTGCCAGCGGGTCAGGGGCCCCTGAGCAGTTCTTC. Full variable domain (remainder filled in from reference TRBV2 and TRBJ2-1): EPEVTQTPSHQVTQMGQEVILRCVPISNHLYFYWYRQILGQKVEFLVSFYNNEISEKSEIFDDQFSVERPDGSNFTLKIRSTKLEDSAMYFCASGSGAPEQFFGPGTRLTVL.

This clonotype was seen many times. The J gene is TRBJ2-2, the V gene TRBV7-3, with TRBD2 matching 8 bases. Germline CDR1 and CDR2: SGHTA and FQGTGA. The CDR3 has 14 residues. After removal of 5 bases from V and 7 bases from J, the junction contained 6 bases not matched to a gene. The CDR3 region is CASSPGRAVGELFF. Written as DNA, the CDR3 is TGTGCCAGCAGCCCCGGGAGGGCCGTCGGGGAGCTGTTTTTT.

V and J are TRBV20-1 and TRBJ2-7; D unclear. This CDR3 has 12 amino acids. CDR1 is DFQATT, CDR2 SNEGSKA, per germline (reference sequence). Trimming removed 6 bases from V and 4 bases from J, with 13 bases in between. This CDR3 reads CSARPDGYEQYF. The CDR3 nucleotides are TGCAGTGCCAGGCCTGACGGGTACGAGCAGTACTTC.

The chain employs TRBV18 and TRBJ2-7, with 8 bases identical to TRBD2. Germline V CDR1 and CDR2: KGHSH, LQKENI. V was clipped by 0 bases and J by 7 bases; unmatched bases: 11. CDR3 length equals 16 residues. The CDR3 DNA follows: TGTGCCAGCTCACCACCGGCTACTAGCGGAGAGGGGGAGCAGTACTTC. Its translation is CASSPPATSGEGEQYF.

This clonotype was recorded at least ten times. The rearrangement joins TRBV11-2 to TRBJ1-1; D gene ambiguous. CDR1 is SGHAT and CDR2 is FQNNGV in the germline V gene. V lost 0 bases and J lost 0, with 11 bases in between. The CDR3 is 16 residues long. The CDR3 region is CASSLERLGLNTEAFF. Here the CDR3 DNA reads TGTGCCAGCAGCTTAGAACGACTAGGATTGAACACTGAAGCTTTCTTT.

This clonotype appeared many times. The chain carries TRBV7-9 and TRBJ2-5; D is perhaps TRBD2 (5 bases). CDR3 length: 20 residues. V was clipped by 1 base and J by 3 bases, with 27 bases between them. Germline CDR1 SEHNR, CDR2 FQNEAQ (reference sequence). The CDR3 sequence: CASSLGPPHYTRVLEETQYF. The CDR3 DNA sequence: TGTGCCAGCAGCTTAGGACCTCCCCATTACACTAGGGTTTTGGAAGAGACCCAGTACTTC.

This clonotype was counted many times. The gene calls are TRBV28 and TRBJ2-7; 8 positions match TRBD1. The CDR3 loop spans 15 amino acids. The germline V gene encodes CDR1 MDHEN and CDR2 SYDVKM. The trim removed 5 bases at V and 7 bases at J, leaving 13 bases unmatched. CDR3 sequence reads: CASSRAQGALGEQYF. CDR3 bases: TGTGCCAGCAGTCGAGCTCAGGGGGCTCTGGGGGAGCAGTACTTC.